The T cell receptor beta chain under discussion was sequenced for a study of T cells in Graves' hyperthyroidism and ophthalmopathy. Study-level findings and limits: Ophthalmopathy was separated from stable hyperthyroidism by a 13 V-J model. In blood, most of the thyroid clonotypes expanded above 0.001 were also present.

Authors of the study amplified TCR beta CDR3 regions from RNA transcripts. The HTBI primer set was used in a first-round RT-PCR of the TCR CDR3. TCRdb analysed the multiplex PCR reads with MiXCR anew, one entry per CDR3 protein. This table has more than 300,000 distinct CDR3 sequences, approximately 15% appearing once. Calling Graves' hyperthyroidism stable meant ophthalmopathy did not progress within 18 months. Diagnosis of hyperthyroidism was new in patients aged 18 to 65, and its duration was under 2 months. The CDR3 runs to 13 residues. From germline, CDR1 is GTSNPN and CDR2 SVGIG (reference sequence). The V segment lost 8 bases and the J segment 1 base; nucleotides outside the gene matches: 7. This clonotype was counted at least ten times. As yet, its antigen is unknown.

This chain connects TRBV30 to TRBJ1-1; 7 positions match TRBD1. The sequencing input was blood. This clonotype was sampled from a woman in her sixties with Graves' hyperthyroidism. The CDR3 sequence is CAGATGTNTEAFF. CDR3 nucleotide sequence: TGTGCCGGGGCGACAGGGACGAACACTGAAGCTTTCTTT.